Listed below are T cell receptor beta chains from one sample, sequenced in a study of T-cell reconstitution after alpha-beta-depleted transplantation in children. From the PCR reads, TCRdb called clonotypes with MiXCR, one entry per CDR3 protein. The table shows about 590,000 distinct CDR3 sequences, with 13% occurring only once. The specimen comprised PBMCs, mostly from graft donor cells, sampled 360 days after TCRalphabeta/CD19-depleted stem cell transplant. The receptors were gathered from a male patient younger than 18 who had a stem cell transplant for acute myeloid leukemia, so the T cells may come from the graft donor. Both conserved end residues are part of each CDR3. Fields, in order: V gene, clone size, J gene, D gene, CDR3 protein, CDR3 DNA. A D gene is named only where the DNA matches it firmly. Size is omitted from some rows. Given values are once, few, many or a class for expanded clones.

V: TRBV15; size: many; J: TRBJ2-1; D: TRBD2; CDR3: CATSRAVAGRYNEQFF; DNA: TGTGCCACCAGCAGAGCAGTAGCGGGACGATACAATGAGCAGTTCTTC
V: TRBV20-1; size: -; J: TRBJ2-7; D: -; CDR3: CSGWTVREQYF; DNA: TGCAGTGGATGGACAGTACGCGAGCAGTACTTC
V: TRBV18; size: -; J: TRBJ2-7; D: -; CDR3: CASSPSDSHEQYF; DNA: TGTGCCAGCTCACCATCTGACAGTCACGAGCAGTACTTC
V: TRBV20-1; size: -; J: TRBJ2-1; D: TRBD2; CDR3: CSARTASGRAPYNEQFF; DNA: TGCAGTGCTAGAACGGCTAGCGGGAGGGCACCCTACAATGAGCAGTTCTTC
V: TRBV4-2; size: few; J: TRBJ2-7; D: -; CDR3: CASSQDSPSAISYEQYF; DNA: TGTGCCAGCAGCCAAGACTCCCCCAGCGCTATATCCTACGAGCAGTACTTC
V: TRBV7-9; size: many; J: TRBJ2-7; D: TRBD2; CDR3: CASSFSGTSGVYEQYF; DNA: TGTGCCAGCAGCTTCTCCGGGACTAGCGGGGTCTACGAGCAGTACTTC
V: TRBV24-1; size: -; J: TRBJ2-3; D: TRBD2; CDR3: CATSEPLTSGIRADTQYF; DNA: TGTGCCACCAGTGAGCCTTTGACTAGCGGGATAAGGGCAGATACGCAGTATTTT
V: TRBV4-3; size: -; J: TRBJ2-7; D: -; CDR3: CASSQEFSGGFGEQYF; DNA: TGCGCCAGCAGCCAAGAATTTTCGGGGGGCTTTGGGGAGCAGTACTTC
V: TRBV12-3/TRBV12-4; size: few; J: TRBJ2-1; D: TRBD2; CDR3: CASSNPKLAELGNEQFF; DNA: TGTGCCAGCAGTAACCCCAAACTAGCGGAGTTGGGCAATGAGCAGTTCTTC
V: TRBV4-3; size: few; J: TRBJ1-2; D: -; CDR3: CASSQDWKGATNYGYTF; DNA: TGCGCCAGCAGCCAAGATTGGAAAGGGGCGACCAACTATGGCTACACCTTC
V: TRBV9; size: many; J: TRBJ2-1; D: TRBD2; CDR3: CASSASLAGGRSNEQFF; DNA: TGTGCCAGCAGCGCGTCCTTAGCGGGAGGGCGGAGCAATGAGCAGTTCTTC
V: TRBV14; size: many; J: TRBJ2-1; D: -; CDR3: CASSRGGEQFF; DNA: TGTGCCAGCAGCCGAGGGGGTGAGCAGTTCTTC
V: TRBV12-3/TRBV12-4; size: many; J: TRBJ1-1; D: TRBD1; CDR3: CASSHGTGGTEAFF; DNA: TGTGCCAGCAGTCATGGGACAGGCGGCACTGAAGCTTTCTTT
V: TRBV10-3; size: few; J: TRBJ2-7; D: -; CDR3: CAISDRGPSYEQYF; DNA: TGTGCCATCAGTGACCGCGGGCCCTCCTACGAGCAGTACTTC
V: TRBV6-2/TRBV6-3; size: -; J: TRBJ1-2; D: -; CDR3: CASRPGQFNYGYTF; DNA: TGTGCCAGCAGGCCCGGACAGTTTAACTATGGCTACACCTTC
V: TRBV12-3/TRBV12-4; size: -; J: TRBJ2-3; D: -; CDR3: CASRYGVDTQYF; DNA: TGTGCCAGCAGATATGGGGTCGATACGCAGTATTTT
V: TRBV28; size: many; J: TRBJ2-1; D: -; CDR3: CASSLIVQVNEQFF; DNA: TGTGCCAGCAGTTTGATAGTCCAGGTGAATGAGCAGTTCTTC
V: TRBV7-7; size: -; J: TRBJ1-2; D: -; CDR3: CASSLAADRFYGYTF; DNA: TGTGCCAGCAGCTTAGCAGCCGACAGATTCTATGGCTACACCTTC
V: TRBV3-1; size: -; J: TRBJ2-7; D: -; CDR3: CASSLPLTRSYEQYF; DNA: TGTGCCAGCAGCCTCCCATTGACTAGAAGCTACGAGCAGTACTTC
V: TRBV27; size: few; J: TRBJ2-1; D: -; CDR3: CASRLLGSSYNEQFF; DNA: TGTGCCAGCAGACTCCTTGGGAGCTCCTACAATGAGCAGTTCTTC
V: TRBV12-3/TRBV12-4; size: few; J: TRBJ2-5; D: TRBD2; CDR3: CASSPARGLAGEETQYF; DNA: TGTGCCAGCAGTCCCGCCCGAGGACTAGCGGGAGAAGAGACCCAGTACTTC
V: TRBV4-3; size: -; J: TRBJ1-5; D: -; CDR3: CASSQGVDQPQHF; DNA: TGCGCCAGCAGCCAAGGGGTTGATCAGCCCCAGCATTTT
V: TRBV29-1; size: few; J: TRBJ1-1; D: TRBD1; CDR3: CSADRGNTEAFF; DNA: TGCAGCGCCGACAGGGGGAACACTGAAGCTTTCTTT
V: TRBV2; size: few; J: TRBJ1-6; D: -; CDR3: CASSETRTDNSPLHF; DNA: TGTGCCAGCAGTGAAACAAGGACAGACAATTCACCCCTCCACTTT
V: TRBV7-6; size: few; J: TRBJ2-7; D: TRBD2; CDR3: CASSYSSGPIYEQYF; DNA: TGTGCCAGCAGCTATTCTAGCGGGCCTATCTACGAGCAGTACTTC
V: TRBV4-2; size: few; J: TRBJ2-6; D: -; CDR3: CASSLGLEELSGANVLTF; DNA: TGTGCCAGCAGCCTAGGCTTGGAAGAGTTATCTGGGGCCAACGTCCTGACTTTC
V: TRBV9; size: -; J: TRBJ2-2; D: -; CDR3: CASSVVGEANTGELFF; DNA: TGTGCCAGCAGCGTAGTCGGAGAGGCGAACACCGGGGAGCTGTTTTTT
V: TRBV4-3; size: many; J: TRBJ1-1; D: -; CDR3: CASSFGVPGAVTEAFF; DNA: TGCGCCAGCAGCTTTGGCGTTCCGGGGGCTGTCACTGAAGCTTTCTTT
V: TRBV20-1; size: few; J: TRBJ2-5; D: TRBD2; CDR3: CSASGTSGIRYQETQYF; DNA: TGCAGTGCTTCCGGGACTAGCGGGATACGATACCAAGAGACCCAGTACTTC
V: TRBV28; size: -; J: TRBJ2-5; D: -; CDR3: CGRQVGGYETQYF; DNA: TGTGGGAGGCAGGTCGGGGGTTACGAGACCCAGTACTTC
V: TRBV7-2; size: -; J: TRBJ2-7; D: -; CDR3: CASSGRRGAYEQYF; DNA: TGTGCCAGCAGTGGGAGGCGGGGTGCCTACGAGCAGTACTTC